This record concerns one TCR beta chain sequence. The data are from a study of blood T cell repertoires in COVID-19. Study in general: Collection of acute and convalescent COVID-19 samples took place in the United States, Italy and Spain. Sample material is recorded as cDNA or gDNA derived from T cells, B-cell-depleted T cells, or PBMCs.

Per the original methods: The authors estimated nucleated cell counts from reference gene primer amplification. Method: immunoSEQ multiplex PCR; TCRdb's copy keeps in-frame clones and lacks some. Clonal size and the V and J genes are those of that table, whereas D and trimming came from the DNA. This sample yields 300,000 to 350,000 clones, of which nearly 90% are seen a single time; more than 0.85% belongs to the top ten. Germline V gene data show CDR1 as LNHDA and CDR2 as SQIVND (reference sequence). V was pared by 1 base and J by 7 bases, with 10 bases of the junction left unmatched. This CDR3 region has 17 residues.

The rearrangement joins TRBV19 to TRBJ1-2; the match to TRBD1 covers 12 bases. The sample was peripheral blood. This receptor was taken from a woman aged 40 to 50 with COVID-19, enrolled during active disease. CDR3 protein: CASSIGGQGARSSGYTF. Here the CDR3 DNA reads TGTGCCAGTAGTATAGGGGGACAGGGGGCGCGTTCGAGTGGCTACACCTTC. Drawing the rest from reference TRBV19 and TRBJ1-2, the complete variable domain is DGGITQSPKYLFRKEGQNVTLSCEQNLNHDAMYWYRQDPGQGLRLIYYSQIVNDFQKGDIAEGYSVSREKKESFPLTVTSAQKNPTAFYLCASSIGGQGARSSGYTFGSGTRLTVV.